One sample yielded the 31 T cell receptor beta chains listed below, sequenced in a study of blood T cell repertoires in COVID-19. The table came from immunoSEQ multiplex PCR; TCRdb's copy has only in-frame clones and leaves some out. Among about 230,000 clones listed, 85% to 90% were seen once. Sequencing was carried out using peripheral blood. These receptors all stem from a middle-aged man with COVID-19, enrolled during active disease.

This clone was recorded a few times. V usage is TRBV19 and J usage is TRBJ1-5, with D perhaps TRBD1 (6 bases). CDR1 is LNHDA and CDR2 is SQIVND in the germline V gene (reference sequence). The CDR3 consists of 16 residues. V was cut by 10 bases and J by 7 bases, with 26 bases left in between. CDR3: CATLPLDGGRRQPQHF. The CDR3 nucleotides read TGTGCCACCTTACCTCTGGACGGGGGGCGCCGACAGCCCCAGCATTTT.

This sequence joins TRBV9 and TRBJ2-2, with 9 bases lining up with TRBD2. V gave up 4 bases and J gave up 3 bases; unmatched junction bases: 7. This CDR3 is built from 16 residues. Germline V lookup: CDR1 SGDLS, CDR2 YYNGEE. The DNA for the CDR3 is TGTGCCAGCAGCTCCAACCTAGCGGGGTACACCGGGGAGCTGTTTTTT. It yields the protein CASSSNLAGYTGELFF.

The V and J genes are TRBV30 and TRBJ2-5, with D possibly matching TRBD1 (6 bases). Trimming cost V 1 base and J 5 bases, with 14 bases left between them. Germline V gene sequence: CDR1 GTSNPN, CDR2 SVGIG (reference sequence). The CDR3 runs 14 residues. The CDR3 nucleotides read TGTGCCTGGAGTGAAGGGGCAGGGGCGGAGACCCAGTACTTC. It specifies CAWSEGAGAETQYF. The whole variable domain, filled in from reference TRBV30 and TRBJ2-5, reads SQTIHQWPATLVQPVGSPLSLECTVEGTSNPNLYWYRQAAGRGLQLLFYSVGIGQISSEVPQNLSASRPQDRQFILSSKKLLLSDSGFYLCAWSEGAGAETQYFGPGTRLLVL.

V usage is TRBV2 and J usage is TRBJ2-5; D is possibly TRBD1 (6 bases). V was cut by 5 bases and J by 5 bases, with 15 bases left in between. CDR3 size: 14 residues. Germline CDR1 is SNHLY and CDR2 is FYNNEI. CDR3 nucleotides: TGTGCCAGCAGTCTGGACAGTGCCTGGGAGACCCAGTACTTC. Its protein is CASSLDSAWETQYF.

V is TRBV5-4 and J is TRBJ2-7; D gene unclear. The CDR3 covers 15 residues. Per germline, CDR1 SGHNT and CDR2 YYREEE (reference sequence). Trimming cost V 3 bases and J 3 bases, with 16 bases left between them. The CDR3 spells CASSSTGSQVYEQYF. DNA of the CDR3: TGTGCCAGCAGCTCCACCGGGTCTCAAGTCTACGAGCAGTACTTC.

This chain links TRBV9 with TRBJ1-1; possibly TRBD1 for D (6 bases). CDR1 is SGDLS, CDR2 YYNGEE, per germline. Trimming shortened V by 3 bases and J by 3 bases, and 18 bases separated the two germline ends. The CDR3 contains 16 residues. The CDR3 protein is CASSAPQGPRDTEAFF. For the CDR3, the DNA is TGTGCCAGCAGCGCACCCCAGGGGCCACGGGACACTGAAGCTTTCTTT.

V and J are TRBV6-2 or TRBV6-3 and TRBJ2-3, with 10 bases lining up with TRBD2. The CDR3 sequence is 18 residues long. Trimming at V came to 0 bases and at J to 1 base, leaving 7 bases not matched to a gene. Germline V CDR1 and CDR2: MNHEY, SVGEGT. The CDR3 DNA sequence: TGTGCCAGCAGTTACTCGCAGCGGGGGGGCCCCGGCACAGATACGCAGTATTTT. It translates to CASSYSQRGGPGTDTQYF.

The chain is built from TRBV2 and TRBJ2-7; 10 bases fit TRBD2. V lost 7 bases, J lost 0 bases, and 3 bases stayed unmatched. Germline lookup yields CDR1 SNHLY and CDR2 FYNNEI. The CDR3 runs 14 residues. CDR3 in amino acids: CASILAGYSYEQYF. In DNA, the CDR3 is TGTGCCAGCATACTAGCGGGGTACTCCTACGAGCAGTACTTC.

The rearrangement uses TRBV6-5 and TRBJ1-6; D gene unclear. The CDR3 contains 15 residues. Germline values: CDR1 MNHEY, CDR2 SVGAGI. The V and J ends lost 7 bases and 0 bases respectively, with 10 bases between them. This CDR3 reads CASIPESSYNSPLHF. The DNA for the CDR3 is TGTGCCAGCATTCCGGAGAGCTCCTATAATTCACCCCTCCACTTT.

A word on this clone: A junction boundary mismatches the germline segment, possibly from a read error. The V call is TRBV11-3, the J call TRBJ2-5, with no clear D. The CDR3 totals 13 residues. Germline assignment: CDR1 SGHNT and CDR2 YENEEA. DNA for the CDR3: TGTGCCAGCAGCTTTGAGACTGGAGAGGCCCAGTACTTC. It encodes CASSFETGEAQYF.

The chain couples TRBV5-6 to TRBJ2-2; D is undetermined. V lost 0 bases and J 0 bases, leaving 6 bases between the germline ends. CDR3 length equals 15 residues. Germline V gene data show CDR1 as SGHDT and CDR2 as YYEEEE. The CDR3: CASSLVTANTGELFF. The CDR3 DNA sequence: TGTGCCAGCAGCTTGGTTACAGCGAACACCGGGGAGCTGTTTTTT.

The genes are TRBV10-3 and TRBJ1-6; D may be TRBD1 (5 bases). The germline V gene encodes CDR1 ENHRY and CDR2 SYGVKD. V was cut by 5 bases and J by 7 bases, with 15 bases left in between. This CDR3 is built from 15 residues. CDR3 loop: CAISQETGVNSPLHF. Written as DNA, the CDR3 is TGTGCCATCAGTCAAGAAACAGGAGTGAATTCACCCCTCCACTTT.

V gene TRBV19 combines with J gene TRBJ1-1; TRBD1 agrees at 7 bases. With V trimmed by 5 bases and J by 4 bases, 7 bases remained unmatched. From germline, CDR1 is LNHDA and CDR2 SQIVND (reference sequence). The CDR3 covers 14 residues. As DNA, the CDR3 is TGTGCCAGTAGTCCCACGGACAGGTTCACTGAAGCTTTCTTT. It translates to CASSPTDRFTEAFF.

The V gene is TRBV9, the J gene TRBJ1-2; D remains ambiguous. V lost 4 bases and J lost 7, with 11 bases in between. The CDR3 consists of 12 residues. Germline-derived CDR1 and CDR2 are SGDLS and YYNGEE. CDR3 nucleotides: TGTGCCAGCAGCTCCCAGGAAGCTGGCTACACCTTC. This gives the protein CASSSQEAGYTF.

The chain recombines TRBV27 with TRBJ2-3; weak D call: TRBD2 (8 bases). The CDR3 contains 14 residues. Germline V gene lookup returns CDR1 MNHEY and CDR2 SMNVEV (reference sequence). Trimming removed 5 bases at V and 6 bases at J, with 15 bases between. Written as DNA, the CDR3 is TGTGCCAGCAGTAGACAGGGCGGGGGGGATACGCAGTATTTT. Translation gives CASSRQGGGDTQYF.

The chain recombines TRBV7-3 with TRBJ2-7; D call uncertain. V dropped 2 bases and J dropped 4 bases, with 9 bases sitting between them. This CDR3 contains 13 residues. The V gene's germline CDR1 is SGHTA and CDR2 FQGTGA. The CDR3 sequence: CASSLGPLYEQYF. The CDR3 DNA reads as TGTGCCAGCAGCTTAGGCCCGCTTTACGAGCAGTACTTC.

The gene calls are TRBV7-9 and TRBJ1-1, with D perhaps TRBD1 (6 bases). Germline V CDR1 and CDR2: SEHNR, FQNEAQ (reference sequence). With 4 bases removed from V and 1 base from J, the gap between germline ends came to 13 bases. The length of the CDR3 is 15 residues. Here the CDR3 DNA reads TGTGCCAGCAGCTCGCCCCCGGGACAGAACACTGAAGCTTTCTTT. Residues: CASSSPPGQNTEAFF.

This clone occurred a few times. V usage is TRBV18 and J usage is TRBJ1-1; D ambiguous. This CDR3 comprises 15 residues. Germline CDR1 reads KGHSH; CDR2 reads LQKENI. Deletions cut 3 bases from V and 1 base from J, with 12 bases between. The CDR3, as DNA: TGTGCCAGCTCACCGGACTCCTCAACGAACACTGAAGCTTTCTTT. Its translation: CASSPDSSTNTEAFF.

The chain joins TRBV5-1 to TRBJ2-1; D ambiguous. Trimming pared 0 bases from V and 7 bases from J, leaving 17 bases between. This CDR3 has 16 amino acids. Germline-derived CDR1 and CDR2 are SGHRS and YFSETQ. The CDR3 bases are TGCGCCAGCAGCTTGGGGCTTTTGTCGATCCCGAATGAGCAGTTCTTC. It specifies CASSLGLLSIPNEQFF.

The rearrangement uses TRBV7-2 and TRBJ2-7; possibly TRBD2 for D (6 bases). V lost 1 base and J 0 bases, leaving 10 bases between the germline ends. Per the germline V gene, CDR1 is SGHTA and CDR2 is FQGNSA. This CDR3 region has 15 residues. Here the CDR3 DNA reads TGTGCCAGCAGCTTAGGGGCTAGCGACTCCTACGAGCAGTACTTC. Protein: CASSLGASDSYEQYF. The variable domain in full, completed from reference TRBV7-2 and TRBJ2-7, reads GAGVSQSPSNKVTEKGKDVELRCDPISGHTALYWYRQSLGQGLEFLIYFQGNSAPDKSGLPSDRFSAERTGGSVSTLTIQRTQQEDSAVYLCASSLGASDSYEQYFGPGTRLTVT.

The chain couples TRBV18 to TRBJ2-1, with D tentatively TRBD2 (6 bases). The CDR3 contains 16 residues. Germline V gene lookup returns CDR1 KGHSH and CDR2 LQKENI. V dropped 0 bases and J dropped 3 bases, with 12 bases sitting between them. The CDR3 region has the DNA TGTGCCAGCTCACCACCGGCGGGATGGGACTACAATGAGCAGTTCTTC. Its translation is CASSPPAGWDYNEQFF.

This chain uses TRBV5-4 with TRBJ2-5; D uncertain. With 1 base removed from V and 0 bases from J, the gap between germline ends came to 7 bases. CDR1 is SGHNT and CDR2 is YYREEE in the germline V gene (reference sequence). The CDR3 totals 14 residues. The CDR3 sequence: CASSLRTNQETQYF. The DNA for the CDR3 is TGTGCCAGCAGCTTGCGAACTAACCAAGAGACCCAGTACTTC. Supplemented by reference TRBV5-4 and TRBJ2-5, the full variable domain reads ETGVTQSPTHLIKTRGQQVTLRCSSQSGHNTVSWYQQALGQGPQFIFQYYREEENGRGNFPPRFSGLQFPNYSSELNVNALELDDSALYLCASSLRTNQETQYFGPGTRLLVL.

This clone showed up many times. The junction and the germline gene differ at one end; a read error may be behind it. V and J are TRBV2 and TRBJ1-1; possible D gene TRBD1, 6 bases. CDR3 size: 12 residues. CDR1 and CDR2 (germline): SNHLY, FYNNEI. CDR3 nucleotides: TGTGCCAGCAGATCCCGGGACATATCACCGACCTTT. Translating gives CASRSRDISPTF.

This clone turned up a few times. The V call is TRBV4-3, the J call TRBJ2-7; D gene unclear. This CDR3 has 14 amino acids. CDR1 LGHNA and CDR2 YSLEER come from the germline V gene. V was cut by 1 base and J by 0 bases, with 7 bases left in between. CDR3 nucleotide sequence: TGCGCCAGCAGCCAAGCGGTCCTCTCCTACGAGCAGTACTTC. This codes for CASSQAVLSYEQYF.

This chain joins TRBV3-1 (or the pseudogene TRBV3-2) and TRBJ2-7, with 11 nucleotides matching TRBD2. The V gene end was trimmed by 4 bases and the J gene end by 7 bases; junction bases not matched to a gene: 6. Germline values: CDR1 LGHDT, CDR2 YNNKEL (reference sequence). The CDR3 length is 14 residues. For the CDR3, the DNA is TGTGCCAGCAGCCCCGGGGGGACTAGCGGAGAGCAGTACTTC. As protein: CASSPGGTSGEQYF.

CDR3 protein: CASSQTGYEQYF. The CDR3 DNA follows: TGTGCCAGCTCACAGACAGGGTACGAGCAGTACTTC. The V gene is TRBV18, the J gene TRBJ2-7, with 7 positions matching TRBD1. Germline lookup yields CDR1 KGHSH and CDR2 LQKENI. The V segment lost 4 bases and the J segment 4 bases; nucleotides outside the gene matches: 1. The CDR3 has 12 amino acids.

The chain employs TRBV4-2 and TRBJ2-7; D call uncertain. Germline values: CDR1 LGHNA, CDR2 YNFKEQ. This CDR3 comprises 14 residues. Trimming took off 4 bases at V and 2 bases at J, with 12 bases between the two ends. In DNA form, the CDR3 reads TGTGCCAGCAGCCCGCCCCTGAGGCCCTACGAGCAGTACTTC. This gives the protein CASSPPLRPYEQYF.

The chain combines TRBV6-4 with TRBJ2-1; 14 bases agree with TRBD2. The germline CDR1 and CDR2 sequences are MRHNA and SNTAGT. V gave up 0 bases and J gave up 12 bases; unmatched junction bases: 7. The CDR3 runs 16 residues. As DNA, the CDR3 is TGTGCCAGCAGTGACTCGCCGACTAGCGGGGGGGCCGGGCAGTTCTTC. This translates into CASSDSPTSGGAGQFF.

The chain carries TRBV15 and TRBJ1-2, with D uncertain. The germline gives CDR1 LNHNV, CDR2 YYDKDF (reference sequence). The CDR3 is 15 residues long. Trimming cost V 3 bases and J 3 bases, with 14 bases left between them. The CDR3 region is CATSRYSSSDYGYTF. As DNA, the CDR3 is TGTGCCACCAGCAGGTACAGCTCCTCGGACTATGGCTACACCTTC.

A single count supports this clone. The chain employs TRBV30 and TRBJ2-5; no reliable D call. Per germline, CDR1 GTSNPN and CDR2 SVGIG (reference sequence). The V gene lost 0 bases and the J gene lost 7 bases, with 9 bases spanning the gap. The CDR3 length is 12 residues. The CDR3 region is CAWSVQEATQYF. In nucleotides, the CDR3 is TGTGCCTGGAGTGTACAAGAGGCGACCCAGTACTTC.

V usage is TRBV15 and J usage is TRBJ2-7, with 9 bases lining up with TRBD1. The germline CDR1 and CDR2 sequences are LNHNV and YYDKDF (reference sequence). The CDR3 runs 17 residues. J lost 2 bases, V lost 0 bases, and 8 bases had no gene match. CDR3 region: CATSREAGTGTPYEQYF. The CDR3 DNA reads TGTGCCACCAGCAGAGAGGCCGGGACAGGGACTCCCTACGAGCAGTACTTC.